One sample yielded the 20 T cell receptor beta chains listed below, sequenced in a study of blood T cell repertoires in COVID-19. This table comes from immunoSEQ multiplex PCR, and its TCRdb copy is limited to in-frame clones, with some not included. The table has roughly 270,000 clones, about four fifths seen once. What was sequenced was PBMCs or T cells enriched from blood (not recorded which). Every receptor here comes from a man between 35 and 55 years old who had been exposed to COVID-19.

The chain links TRBV24-1 to TRBJ2-3, with TRBD1 identical over 10 bases. The germline V gene has CDR1 KGHDR and CDR2 SFDVKD. This CDR3 has 16 residues. V lost 5 bases to trimming and J lost 4 bases; unmatched junction nucleotides: 8. CDR3 DNA: TGTGCCACCAGTGGTCGGACAGGGGGGATGGCAGATACGCAGTATTTT. The encoded protein is CATSGRTGGMADTQYF.

This chain connects TRBV14 to TRBJ2-7; tentative D call: TRBD2 (6 bases). CDR1 and CDR2 (germline): SGHDN, FVKESK. The CDR3 is made up of 12 amino acids. The V and J ends lost 0 bases and 11 bases respectively, with 11 bases between them. The CDR3 reads CASSQDGRSKYF. Written as DNA, the CDR3 is TGTGCCAGCAGCCAAGACGGGAGAAGCAAGTACTTC. Full variable domain (missing parts from reference TRBV14 and TRBJ2-7): EAGVTQFPSHSVIEKGQTVTLRCDPISGHDNLYWYRRVMGKEIKFLLHFVKESKQDESGMPNNRFLAERTGGTYSTLKVQPAELEDSGVYFCASSQDGRSKYFGPGTRLTVT.

V gene TRBV30 combines with J gene TRBJ1-2, with a tentative D call TRBD1 (6 bases). V lost 3 bases and J 2 bases, leaving 7 bases between the germline ends. Germline lookup yields CDR1 GTSNPN and CDR2 SVGIG (reference sequence). CDR3 length: 12 amino acids. DNA of the CDR3: TGTGCCTGGAGCAGGGGAAACTATGGCTACACCTTC. Translating gives CAWSRGNYGYTF.

V and J are TRBV11-2 and TRBJ2-2, with 9 bases aligning to TRBD1. This CDR3 comprises 19 residues. Germline CDR1 reads SGHAT; CDR2 reads FQNNGV. With 5 bases clipped from V and 6 bases from J, the junction kept 19 bases outside the gene matches. The CDR3 nucleotides read TGTGCCAGCAGCCGACGAGAGACAGGGGGTGTTAAGGGTGCCGGGGAGCTGTTTTTT. Translated, it gives CASSRRETGGVKGAGELFF. The variable domain in full, completed from reference TRBV11-2 and TRBJ2-2, reads EAGVAQSPRYKIIEKRQSVAFWCNPISGHATLYWYQQILGQGPKLLIQFQNNGVVDDSQLPKDRFSAERLKGVDSTLKIQPAKLEDSAVYLCASSRRETGGVKGAGELFFGEGSRLTVL.

Only a few counts were recorded for this clone. The gene calls are TRBV30 and TRBJ1-5; possible D gene TRBD1, 5 bases. Germline lookup yields CDR1 GTSNPN and CDR2 SVGIG (reference sequence). The CDR3 is made up of 13 amino acids. Trimming stripped 1 base from V and 4 bases from J, with 8 bases between. CDR3 in amino acids: CAWSGGVNQPQHF. CDR3 in DNA: TGTGCCTGGAGTGGGGGGGTAAATCAGCCCCAGCATTTT.

In its sample, this clone was seen once. This chain links TRBV9 with TRBJ2-7, with 9 positions matching TRBD2. Germline lookup yields CDR1 SGDLS and CDR2 YYNGEE. This CDR3 region has 16 residues. V gave up 3 bases and J gave up 2 bases; unmatched junction bases: 9. As DNA, the CDR3 is TGTGCCAGCAGCGAGCCCCCGACTAGCGGTACCTACGAGCAGTACTTC. It encodes CASSEPPTSGTYEQYF.

The rearrangement joins TRBV10-3 to TRBJ2-2, with 11 bases fitting TRBD2. This CDR3 has 14 amino acids. The V gene end was trimmed by 10 bases and the J gene end by 6 bases; junction bases not matched to a gene: 7. From germline, CDR1 is ENHRY and CDR2 SYGVKD. The CDR3 reads CATKLAGESGELFF. CDR3 nucleotides: TGTGCCACCAAACTAGCGGGAGAGTCCGGGGAGCTGTTTTTT.

The V gene is TRBV4-2, the J gene TRBJ1-5; D might be TRBD1 (6 bases). CDR1 and CDR2 from the germline V gene are LGHNA and YNFKEQ. The CDR3 runs to 16 residues. Trimming pared 1 base from V and 5 bases from J, leaving 15 bases between. The CDR3 sequence is CASSQATGTNYQPQHF. Here the CDR3 DNA reads TGTGCCAGCAGCCAAGCTACCGGGACAAATTATCAGCCCCAGCATTTT.

This chain joins TRBV11-2 and TRBJ2-1, with D maybe TRBD2 (6 bases). The germline gives CDR1 SGHAT, CDR2 FQNNGV. V was trimmed by 6 bases and J by 10 bases, leaving 22 bases between them. The CDR3 sequence is 15 residues long. CDR3 region: CASSMALATKREQFF. The CDR3 DNA reads as TGTGCCAGCAGTATGGCGCTAGCGACGAAAAGGGAGCAGTTCTTC.

The V and J genes are TRBV18 and TRBJ2-5; D is undetermined. V lost 3 bases to trimming and J lost 3 bases, with 2 bases between them. The CDR3 sequence is 11 residues long. CDR1 and CDR2 from the germline V gene are KGHSH and LQKENI. Here the CDR3 DNA reads TGTGCCAGCTCACCCGAAGAGACCCAGTACTTC. Encoded protein: CASSPEETQYF.

This clone appeared once. The chain links TRBV30 to TRBJ2-7; D possibly corresponds to TRBD1 (6 bases). Per germline, CDR1 GTSNPN and CDR2 SVGIG (reference sequence). This CDR3 has 13 amino acids. Trimming stripped 0 bases from V and 6 bases from J, with 12 bases between. CDR3 nucleotide sequence: TGTGCCTGGAGTGTCCAGGGGTCAGGCGAGCAGTACTTC. It yields the protein CAWSVQGSGEQYF.

This clone was observed once. The chain recombines TRBV7-6 with TRBJ2-1; the match to TRBD2 covers 7 bases. The CDR3 loop spans 14 amino acids. From germline, CDR1 is SGHVS and CDR2 FNYEAQ. The trim removed 5 bases at V and 6 bases at J, leaving 7 bases unmatched. The CDR3 loop reads CASSPGRESNEQFF. DNA of the CDR3: TGTGCCAGCAGCCCCGGGCGGGAGTCCAATGAGCAGTTCTTC.

The genes are TRBV6-4 and TRBJ2-2; weak D call: TRBD1 (6 bases). Per the germline V gene, CDR1 is MRHNA and CDR2 is SNTAGT. Trimming stripped 4 bases from V and 7 bases from J, with 16 bases between. The CDR3 consists of 15 residues. The CDR3 DNA sequence: TGTGCCAGCAGTGTGCTTGGGGGCACCGGCGGGGAGCTGTTTTTT. Translated, it gives CASSVLGGTGGELFF.

The chain carries TRBV4-1 and TRBJ1-2, with 10 bases lining up with TRBD1. J was trimmed by 8 bases and V by 1 base; bases with no gene match: 4. Germline V lookup: CDR1 MGHRA, CDR2 YSYEKL. The CDR3 contains 14 residues. The DNA for the CDR3 is TGCGCCAGCAGCCAAGTGGGACAGGGGCGAGGCTACACCTTC. Its protein is CASSQVGQGRGYTF.

Of note for this clone: At one boundary the junction diverges from the germline segment, which might be a read error. The chain links TRBV28 to TRBJ2-3; 8 bases agree with TRBD2. Per the germline V gene, CDR1 is MDHEN and CDR2 is SYDVKM. This CDR3 is 11 amino acids long. CDR3 sequence reads: CASSLYTGTSF. The CDR3 DNA reads TGTGCCAGCAGTCTATATACCGGGACTAGTTTT.

V gene TRBV3-1 (or the pseudogene TRBV3-2) combines with J gene TRBJ2-3; 7 bases fit TRBD2. Trimming cost V 4 bases and J 6 bases; bases outside gene matches: 10. The germline V gene encodes CDR1 LGHDT and CDR2 YNNKEL (reference sequence). The CDR3 sequence is 15 residues long. CDR3 nucleotide sequence: TGTGCCAGCAGCCCCCTTCCCGGGGGGTCCGATACGCAGTATTTT. Its translation is CASSPLPGGSDTQYF.

The V and J genes are TRBV4-2 and TRBJ1-1, with D possibly being TRBD1 (6 bases). V was pared by 4 bases and J by 11 bases, with 17 bases between. Looked up from germline, CDR1 is LGHNA and CDR2 is YNFKEQ. This CDR3 contains 13 residues. CDR3 sequence reads: CASSREQGADAFF. The CDR3 DNA is TGTGCCAGCAGCCGGGAACAGGGTGCAGACGCTTTCTTT.

V usage is TRBV5-1 and J usage is TRBJ2-3, with 8 positions matching TRBD2. This CDR3 is built from 17 residues. Germline CDR1 is SGHRS and CDR2 is YFSETQ. J was trimmed by 3 bases and V by 4 bases; bases with no gene match: 13. The DNA of the CDR3 is TGCGCCAGCAGCGGGTTGGCTAGCGGGTATGGTACAGATACGCAGTATTTT. Its translation is CASSGLASGYGTDTQYF.

V gene TRBV14 combines with J gene TRBJ2-1, with TRBD2 matching 7 bases. Looked up from germline, CDR1 is SGHDN and CDR2 is FVKESK. The CDR3 sequence is 14 residues long. Unmatched junction bases numbered 11, after V lost 9 bases and J lost 6 bases. CDR3 in DNA: TGTGCCAGTAAACCCCAGCGGGATGGCAATGAGCAGTTCTTC. Residues: CASKPQRDGNEQFF.

The chain has TRBV7-3 and TRBJ2-2; the D gene is possibly TRBD1 (6 bases). The germline CDR1 and CDR2 sequences are SGHTA and FQGTGA. CDR3 size: 15 residues. Deletions cut 5 bases from V and 4 bases from J, with 14 bases between. The DNA for the CDR3 is TGTGCCAGCAGCCAAAGGCCACAGGGCACCGGGGAGCTGTTTTTT. This translates into CASSQRPQGTGELFF.